This T cell receptor beta chain was captured in a study of T-cell reconstitution after alpha-beta-depleted transplantation in children. Overall study findings and caveats: For some patients, TCRbeta diversity was high at day 60 because of recipient T cells and thymic progenitors that survived. A year had passed since transplant, and T-cell counts and diversity by then came mostly from newly produced T cells.

TCRbeta library preparation incorporated unique molecular identifiers. Each CDR3 protein gets one entry after TCRdb re-called the PCR reads with MiXCR. Here the sample spans about 60,000 distinct CDR3 sequences, roughly 46% being singletons. This clonotype has a handful of counts. Its antigen is not known. The sequence was obtained from a male patient younger than 18 who had a stem cell transplant for acute lymphoblastic leukemia, so the T cells may come from the graft donor. Specimen: PBMCs, mostly from graft donor cells, collected 360 days after TCRalphabeta/CD19-depleted stem cell transplant.

CDR3: CASSFPLLGELFF. The CDR3, as DNA: TGTGCCAGCAGTTTCCCACTTCTCGGGGAGCTGTTTTTT. The chain carries TRBV6-6 and TRBJ2-2; no reliable D call. Per the germline V gene, CDR1 is MNHNY and CDR2 is SVGAGI (reference sequence). This CDR3 is 13 amino acids long. The V gene lost 4 bases and the J gene lost 7 bases, with 10 bases spanning the gap.